Following are 29 T cell receptor beta chains from one sample sequenced in a study of blood T cells in healthy people across ages. Combining a sample-barcoded 5' primer with a J-beta primer mix, a second PCR ran for roughly 7 to 11 cycles. TCRdb analysed the 5' RACE reads with MiXCR anew, one entry per CDR3 protein. The data show approximately 670,000 distinct CDR3 sequences, over 40% seen once. The source material was blood. These receptors all come from a man at least 80 years old in good health.

Only a few counts were recorded for this clonotype. The chain has TRBV7-2 and TRBJ2-1; D tentatively reads TRBD1 or TRBD2 (5 bases each). Germline V gene data show CDR1 as SGHTA and CDR2 as FQGNSA. This CDR3 region has 15 residues. V shed 5 bases and J shed 9 bases, with 20 bases lying between them. CDR3 loop: CASSMGTGRGGEQFF. For the CDR3, the DNA is TGTGCCAGCAGCATGGGGACGGGCCGTGGGGGTGAGCAGTTCTTC.

The chain uses TRBV5-1 and TRBJ2-2; D gene uncertain. This CDR3 comprises 14 residues. V lost 0 bases to trimming and J lost 5 bases, with 8 bases between them. CDR1 and CDR2 (germline): SGHRS, YFSETQ. CDR3 nucleotide sequence: TGCGCCAGCAGCTTGGAACCTGGAACCGGGGAGCTGTTTTTT. Its protein is CASSLEPGTGELFF.

The DNA of the CDR3 is TGTGCCATCAGTATCGGGACTAGCGGGAGGGAGCAGTTCTTC. Translated: CAISIGTSGREQFF. This chain uses TRBV10-3 with TRBJ2-1, with 15 bases matching TRBD2. CDR1 ENHRY and CDR2 SYGVKD come from the germline V gene. This CDR3 is built from 14 residues. Trimming took 5 bases from V and 10 from J; bases not matched to a gene: 3.

The rearrangement joins TRBV3-1 to TRBJ2-5; D not certain. The CDR3 loop spans 15 amino acids. The V end was cut by 5 bases, the J end by 11 bases, with 24 bases between. Germline lookup yields CDR1 LGHDT and CDR2 YNNKEL (reference sequence). CDR3 in amino acids: CASSARHIGNNEQYF. The CDR3 nucleotides are TGTGCCAGCAGCGCCCGACATATCGGCAACAATGAGCAGTACTTC.

This clonotype was seen only a few times. V gene TRBV15 combines with J gene TRBJ2-7; D gene unclear. V was trimmed by 5 bases and J by 1 base, leaving 12 bases between them. The V gene's germline CDR1 is LNHNV and CDR2 YYDKDF (reference sequence). The CDR3 totals 14 residues. This chain's CDR3 is CATSLSGTSYEQYF. In DNA, the CDR3 is TGTGCCACCAGCTTGTCAGGTACTTCCTACGAGCAGTACTTC.

The table lists this clonotype with a few counts. One junction end does not reproduce the germline sequence, and a read error may be involved. Written as DNA, the CDR3 is TGCGCCAGCAGGTTGGGGCGAGATACGCAGTATTTT. It codes for CASRLGRDTQYF. V and J are TRBV5-1 and TRBJ2-3; D may be TRBD1 (5 bases). The CDR3 runs to 12 residues. CDR1 and CDR2 (germline): SGHRS, YFSETQ.

As for this clonotype: The CDR3 end shows no conserved phenylalanine or tryptophan, and so a read error is likely. In nucleotides, the CDR3 is TGTGCCAGCAGTCCACGGACAGGGGGCTACTACAATGAGCAGTTCTCC. Protein sequence: CASSPRTGGYYNEQFS. The chain links TRBV6-6 to TRBJ2-1, with TRBD1 identical over 11 bases. The CDR3 totals 16 residues. Per germline, CDR1 MNHNY and CDR2 SVGAGI (reference sequence). The J segment lost 3 bases and the V segment lost 5 bases, leaving 6 bases of the junction unmatched.

This clonotype was counted at least ten times. The chain is built from TRBV4-3 and TRBJ1-6; D is ambiguous. This CDR3 region has 12 residues. CDR1 LGHNA and CDR2 YSLEER come from the germline V gene. Trimming took off 4 bases at V and 3 bases at J, with 1 base between the two ends. Here the CDR3 DNA reads TGCGCCAGCAGCCTCTATAATTCACCCCTCCACTTT. Translated: CASSLYNSPLHF.

Points on this clonotype: One base away lies a much larger clone, so this may be a sequencing read error. The V call is TRBV6-2 or TRBV6-3, the J call TRBJ2-2, with D tentatively TRBD2 (5 bases). Germline V gives CDR1 MNHEY, CDR2 SVGEGT. The CDR3 spans 15 residues. CDR3 region: CASRNDGPSTGKLFF. CDR3 in DNA: TGTGCCAGCAGAAACGACGGGCCGAGCACCGGGAAGCTGTTTTTT.

J is TRBJ2-1 and V is TRBV6-6, with 13 bases aligning to TRBD2. The CDR3 runs to 17 residues. Germline V CDR1 and CDR2: MNHNY, SVGAGI (reference sequence). The junction had 6 bases not matched to a gene; V was cut back by 2 bases and J by 5 bases. The CDR3 region is CASSYGAGTSGDNEQFF. For the CDR3, the DNA is TGTGCCAGCAGTTACGGGGCCGGGACTAGCGGGGACAATGAGCAGTTCTTC.

Many counts were recorded for this clonotype. This chain joins TRBV29-1 and TRBJ2-1; D may be TRBD1 (5 bases). The CDR3 is 14 residues long. The V gene lost 6 bases and the J gene lost 0 bases, with 12 bases spanning the gap. The V gene's germline CDR1 is SQVTM and CDR2 ANQGSEA. The CDR3 nucleotides are TGCAGCGTCAGTACAGGAAGCTCCTACAATGAGCAGTTCTTC. Translated: CSVSTGSSYNEQFF.

This clonotype was observed at least ten times. The chain recombines TRBV28 with TRBJ2-1; 12 positions agree with TRBD2. This CDR3 has 17 residues. V dropped 5 bases and J dropped 9; count of bases not matched to a gene: 14. Germline CDR1 reads MDHEN; CDR2 reads SYDVKM. The CDR3 DNA reads TGTGCCAGCAGTCTACCTCTAGCGGGGGGGAATAGCTTTGAGCAGTTCTTC. It is translated as CASSLPLAGGNSFEQFF.

The V gene is TRBV5-1, the J gene TRBJ2-5; D is uncertain. The germline V gene has CDR1 SGHRS and CDR2 YFSETQ. CDR3 length: 18 amino acids. V was trimmed by 0 bases and J by 4 bases, leaving 22 bases between them. The CDR3 bases are TGCGCCAGCAGCTTGGACGCCCCAGGTATGGCTGTGGGAGAGACCCAGTACTTC. Translating it yields CASSLDAPGMAVGETQYF. The full variable domain, rest sourced from reference TRBV5-1 and TRBJ2-5, is KAGVTQTPRYLIKTRGQQVTLSCSPISGHRSVSWYQQTPGQGLQFLFEYFSETQRNKGNFPGRFSGRQFSNSRSEMNVSTLELGDSALYLCASSLDAPGMAVGETQYFGPGTRLLVL.

This chain connects TRBV29-1 to TRBJ2-7, with unresolved D. CDR1 and CDR2 from the germline V gene are SQVTM and ANQGSEA. Trimming cost V 5 bases and J 2 bases, with 16 bases left between them. The CDR3 runs to 14 residues. The CDR3, as DNA: TGCAGCGTTATGTTCGGGTTTCAACCCTACGAGCAGTACTTC. Protein product: CSVMFGFQPYEQYF.

This clonotype was seen more than once but under ten times. J is TRBJ2-1 and V is TRBV7-2, with D possibly matching TRBD2 (5 bases). The J call is in doubt because the DNA end fits TRBJ2-7 better. The germline V gene encodes CDR1 SGHTA and CDR2 FQGNSA. CDR3 length: 15 residues. DNA for the CDR3: TGTGCCAGCAGCCGAGGGCAAGGTTTCTACAATGAGCAGTACTTC. It encodes CASSRGQGFYNEQYF.

CDR3 in amino acids: CASSERRLENTGELFF. CDR3 DNA sequence: TGTGCCAGCAGTGAAAGGAGACTAGAAAACACCGGGGAGCTGTTTTTT. J is TRBJ2-2 and V is TRBV6-1; tentative D call: TRBD2 (6 bases). The V end lost 2 bases, the J end lost 2 bases, and 12 bases lay between the germline ends. The germline V gene encodes CDR1 MNHNS and CDR2 SASEGT. CDR3 length: 16 amino acids.

This clonotype was counted a single time. J is TRBJ2-7 and V is TRBV29-1; 8 bases are a match to TRBD2. The end of the DNA aligns better with TRBJ2-5, so the J call may be wrong. Germline values: CDR1 SQVTM, CDR2 ANQGSEA. The CDR3 runs to 12 residues. The CDR3 nucleotides read TGCAGCGTCGCGGGGGGCGGGGGGACCCAGTACTTC. Amino acids: CSVAGGGGTQYF.

This chain links TRBV3-1 with TRBJ2-5, with 8 bases aligning to TRBD2. The CDR3 sequence is 16 residues long. Trimming at V came to 4 bases and at J to 1 base, leaving 8 bases not matched to a gene. CDR1 and CDR2 (germline): LGHDT, YNNKEL (reference sequence). The CDR3 DNA reads as TGTGCCAGCAGCCGGGGGGAGCGGGAGAGCCAAGAGACCCAGTACTTC. Protein: CASSRGERESQETQYF.

The J gene is TRBJ2-7, the V gene TRBV4-3, with D perhaps matching TRBD2 (6 bases). Germline-derived CDR1 and CDR2 are LGHNA and YSLEER. Trimming removed 0 bases at V and 4 bases at J, with 13 bases between. This CDR3 spans 15 amino acids. The CDR3 bases are TGCGCCAGCAGCCAAGACGATAAGGAGGGTTACGAGCAGTACTTC. It is translated as CASSQDDKEGYEQYF.

This chain connects TRBV5-8 to TRBJ1-6; D might be TRBD1 (5 bases). Looked up from germline, CDR1 is SGHTS and CDR2 is YDEGEE. V gave up 3 bases and J gave up 0 bases, with 16 bases separating them. This CDR3 is 18 amino acids long. CDR3: CASSSRPGPSSYNSPLHF. The CDR3 DNA is TGTGCCAGCAGCTCACGTCCGGGGCCTAGCTCCTATAATTCACCCCTCCACTTT.

The rearrangement uses TRBV7-9 and TRBJ1-4, with D maybe TRBD1 (5 bases). Trimming took off 5 bases at V and 1 base at J, with 11 bases between the two ends. The CDR3 is made up of 15 amino acids. Germline lookup yields CDR1 SEHNR and CDR2 FQNEAQ (reference sequence). Here the CDR3 reads CASSLRGLTNEKLFF. The CDR3 coding sequence is TGTGCCAGCAGCCTGAGGGGTTTAACTAATGAAAAACTGTTTTTT.

V gene TRBV6-2 or TRBV6-3 combines with J gene TRBJ2-7; D gene ambiguous. V was clipped by 0 bases and J by 7 bases, with 10 bases between them. CDR3 length: 13 amino acids. Germline V gene lookup returns CDR1 MNHEY and CDR2 SVGEGT. CDR3 bases: TGTGCCAGCAGTTACTCCCGTGAGTCTGAGCAGTACTTC. It encodes CASSYSRESEQYF.

This clonotype appeared a few times. This chain uses TRBV20-1 with TRBJ2-1; 10 bases are a match to TRBD2. CDR1 is DFQATT, CDR2 SNEGSKA, per germline (reference sequence). The V and J ends lost 2 bases and 7 bases, in that order; junction bases with no gene match: 11. The CDR3 is 16 residues long. The CDR3 DNA is TGCAGTGCTAGACTTCGGACTAGCGGAGCCGGGAATGAGCAGTTCTTC. It codes for CSARLRTSGAGNEQFF.

The V and J genes are TRBV5-1 and TRBJ2-3; 13 positions agree with TRBD2. The length of the CDR3 is 17 residues. Looked up from germline, CDR1 is SGHRS and CDR2 is YFSETQ. Unmatched junction bases numbered 5, after V lost 4 bases and J lost 0 bases. CDR3 protein: CASSPQLAGGSTDTQYF. In DNA form, the CDR3 reads TGCGCCAGCAGCCCACAACTAGCGGGAGGGAGCACAGATACGCAGTATTTT. Based on the CDR3 plus reference TRBV5-1 and TRBJ2-3, the full variable domain is KAGVTQTPRYLIKTRGQQVTLSCSPISGHRSVSWYQQTPGQGLQFLFEYFSETQRNKGNFPGRFSGRQFSNSRSEMNVSTLELGDSALYLCASSPQLAGGSTDTQYFGPGTRLTVL.

Concerning this clonotype: At one of its ends the junction is not consistent with the germline gene, which may arise from a read error. The chain combines TRBV6-2 or TRBV6-3 with TRBJ2-1; D uncertain. Germline V gene sequence: CDR1 MNHEY, CDR2 SVGEGT. CDR3 size: 17 residues. The chain's CDR3 is CTSSPPAWASSYNEQFF. For the CDR3, the DNA is TGTACCAGCAGCCCCCCTGCGTGGGCGAGCTCCTACAATGAGCAGTTCTTC.

This clonotype was seen a handful of times. The chain joins TRBV7-3 to TRBJ2-5, with 9 bases fitting TRBD1. CDR3 length equals 15 residues. After removal of 0 bases from V and 3 bases from J, the junction contained 2 bases not matched to a gene. Per germline, CDR1 SGHTA and CDR2 FQGTGA. DNA of the CDR3: TGTGCCAGCAGCTTAACCCGGGACAGGGAAGAGACCCAGTACTTC. Translated: CASSLTRDREETQYF.

There are a few counts of this clonotype. This may be a read error: a much more frequent sequence differs by one nucleotide. The genes are TRBV7-9 and TRBJ1-4; unclear D gene. This CDR3 contains 17 residues. The germline V gene encodes CDR1 SEHNR and CDR2 FQNEAQ (reference sequence). V lost 3 bases to trimming and J lost 5 bases, with 19 bases between them. The CDR3 here is CASSLAVAQLTNEKLFF. DNA of the CDR3: TGTGCCAGCAGCTTGGCTGTCGCCCAGTTAACGAATGAAAAACTGTTTTTT.

This chain links TRBV28 with TRBJ2-7; D is possibly TRBD2 (7 bases). Trimming removed 6 bases from V and 5 bases from J, with 20 bases in between. In germline, CDR1 is MDHEN, CDR2 SYDVKM. CDR3 length: 15 residues. CDR3 loop: CASSLGGAAVNEQYF. CDR3 nucleotide sequence: TGTGCCAGCAGCCTGGGGGGGGCGGCTGTCAACGAGCAGTACTTC.

This clonotype has just a few counts. This chain links TRBV6-5 with TRBJ2-4; possible D gene TRBD1, 5 bases. Germline CDR1 reads MNHEY; CDR2 reads SVGAGI. The ends were cut back, 2 bases at V and 9 bases at J, with 11 bases in the middle. The CDR3 is made up of 13 amino acids. CDR3 sequence reads: CASSYEVRGIQYF. The CDR3 bases are TGTGCCAGCAGTTACGAGGTTAGGGGCATTCAGTACTTC.